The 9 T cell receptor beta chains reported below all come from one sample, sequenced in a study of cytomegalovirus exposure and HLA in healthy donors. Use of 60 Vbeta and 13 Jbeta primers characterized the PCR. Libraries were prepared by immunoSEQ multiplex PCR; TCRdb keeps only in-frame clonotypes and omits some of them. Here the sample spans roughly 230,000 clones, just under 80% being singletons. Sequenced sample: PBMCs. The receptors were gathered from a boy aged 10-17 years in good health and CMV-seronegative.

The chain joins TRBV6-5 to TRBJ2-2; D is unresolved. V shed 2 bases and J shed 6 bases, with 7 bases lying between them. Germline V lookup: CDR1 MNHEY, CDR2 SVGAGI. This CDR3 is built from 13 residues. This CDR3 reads CASSYRSSGELFF. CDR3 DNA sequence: TGTGCCAGCAGTTACCGGTCGTCCGGGGAGCTGTTTTTT.

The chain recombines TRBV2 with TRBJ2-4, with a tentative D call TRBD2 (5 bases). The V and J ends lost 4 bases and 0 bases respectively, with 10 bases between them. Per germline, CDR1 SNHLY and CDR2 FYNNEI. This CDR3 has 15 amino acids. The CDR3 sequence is CASSGGKGAKNIQYF. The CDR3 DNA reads TGTGCCAGCAGTGGAGGGAAGGGAGCCAAAAACATTCAGTACTTC.

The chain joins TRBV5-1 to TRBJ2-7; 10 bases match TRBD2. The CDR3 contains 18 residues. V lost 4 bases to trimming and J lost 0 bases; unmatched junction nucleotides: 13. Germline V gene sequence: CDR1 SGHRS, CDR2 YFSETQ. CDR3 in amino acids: CASSRGSSGGYSSYEQYF. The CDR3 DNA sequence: TGCGCCAGCAGCCGGGGGAGTAGCGGGGGGTATAGCTCCTACGAGCAGTACTTC.

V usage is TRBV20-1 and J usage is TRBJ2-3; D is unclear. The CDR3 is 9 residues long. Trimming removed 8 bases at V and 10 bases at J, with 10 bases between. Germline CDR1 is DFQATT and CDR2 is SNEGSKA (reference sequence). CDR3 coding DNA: TGCAGTACTCCTCTTGCGCAGTATTTT. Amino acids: CSTPLAQYF.

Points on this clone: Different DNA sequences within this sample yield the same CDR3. The CDR3 loop reads CASSPQLSSGNTIYF. The CDR3 nucleotides are TGTGCCAGCAGCCCTCAACTGTCTTCTGGAAACACCATATATTTT. The rearrangement joins TRBV28 to TRBJ1-3; D call uncertain. The V end lost 6 bases, the J end lost 1 base, and 13 bases lay between the germline ends. Germline CDR1 MDHEN, CDR2 SYDVKM. The CDR3 extends over 15 amino acids. The variable domain in full, completed from reference TRBV28 and TRBJ1-3, reads DVKVTQSSRYLVKRTGEKVFLECVQDMDHENMFWYRQDPGLGLRLIYFSYDVKMKEKGDIPEGYSVSREKKERFSLILESASTNQTSMYLCASSPQLSSGNTIYFGEGSWLTVV.

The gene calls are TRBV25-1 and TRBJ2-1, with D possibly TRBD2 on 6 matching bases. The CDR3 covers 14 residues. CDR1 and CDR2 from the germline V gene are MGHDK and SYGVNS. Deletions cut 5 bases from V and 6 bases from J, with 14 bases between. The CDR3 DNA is TGTGCCAGCAGTCCACGGGGGTGGACCAATGAGCAGTTCTTC. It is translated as CASSPRGWTNEQFF. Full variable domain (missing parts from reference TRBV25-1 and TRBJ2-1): EADIYQTPRYLVIGTGKKITLECSQTMGHDKMYWYQQDPGMELHLIHYSYGVNSTEKGDLSSESTVSRIRTEHFPLTLESARPSHTSQYLCASSPRGWTNEQFFGPGTRLTVL.

The DNA of the CDR3 is TGCGCCAGCAGTGAGTTAGTAGCGGGAGTCTCCTACAATGAGCAGTTCTTC. As protein: CASSELVAGVSYNEQFF. This chain uses TRBV10-1 with TRBJ2-1, with 9 bases identical to TRBD2. In germline, CDR1 is WNHNN, CDR2 SYGVQD (reference sequence). The V segment lost 1 base and the J segment 0 bases; nucleotides outside the gene matches: 4. The CDR3 totals 17 residues.

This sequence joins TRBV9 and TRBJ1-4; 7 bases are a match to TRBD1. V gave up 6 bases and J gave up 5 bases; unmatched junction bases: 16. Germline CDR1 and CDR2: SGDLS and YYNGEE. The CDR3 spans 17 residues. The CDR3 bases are TGTGCCAGCACCGAGGATGGGCAGGGGGGAAACAATGAAAAACTGTTTTTT. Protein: CASTEDGQGGNNEKLFF.

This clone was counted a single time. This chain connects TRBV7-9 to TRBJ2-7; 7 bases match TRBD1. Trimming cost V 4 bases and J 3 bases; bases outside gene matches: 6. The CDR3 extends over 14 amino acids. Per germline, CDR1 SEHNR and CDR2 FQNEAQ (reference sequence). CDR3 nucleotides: TGTGCCAGCAGCTCCAGACAGGGCGGCTACGAGCAGTACTTC. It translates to CASSSRQGGYEQYF.